The T cell receptor (beta chain) described here comes from a study of control samples from healthy donors and cancer patients (dated by TCRdb to the early 2020s). To prepare the library, the immunoSEQ multiplex PCR assay was applied. TCRdb re-hosts the immuneACCESS table, in-frame sequences only. Its copies lack some clones; in the studies checked, an unresolved V gene accounts for under half of them, and the cause for the rest is not known. The sample table shows 95,000 to 100,000 clones, and 80% to 90% are seen once. The ten largest clonotypes hold 7.8% of the sample. The CDR3 runs 15 residues from the cysteine to the phenylalanine. CDR3 DNA only is kept here, 45 bases in frame from base 1. The germline V end is reduced by 0 bases and the J end by 6 bases; junction bases left unmatched: 6. Via the germline V gene, CDR1 is LGHNT and CDR2 FRNRAP. A note on this clone: No antigen is known for it. No much larger clone is present one base from it, and per-base qualities are unavailable.

The sequence derives from a man aged 25 to 45 in good health. Recombination connected TRBV12-5 to TRBJ1-1, and 8 junctional nucleotides match TRBD1. Sequenced sample: blood. The CDR3 is CASGLVTGEISEAFF. The bases read TGTGCTAGTGGTTTGGTGACAGGGGAAATCTCTGAAGCTTTCTTT.